This T cell receptor beta chain came from a study of blood T cell repertoires in COVID-19. Study-level background: COVID-19 samples collected from the United States, Italy and Spain covered acute and convalescent phases. T cells, B-cell-depleted T cells, or PBMCs provided the cDNA or gDNA that served as material.

As handled by the study authors: Estimation of nucleated cell counts relied on the amplification of reference gene primers. Method: immunoSEQ multiplex PCR; TCRdb's copy keeps in-frame clones and lacks some. The DNA was the basis for D and trimming; V, J and clone size are from that table. Altogether roughly 130,000 clones are present, approximately 88% being singletons, with the ten largest covering about 12%. This clone was found once. Trimming left V 0 bases short and J 6 bases short, with 7 bases between. This CDR3 is 13 amino acids long. CDR1 is SGDLS and CDR2 is YYNGEE in the germline V gene. This chain links TRBV9 with TRBJ2-1, with TRBD2 as a possible D gene (5 bases). This TCR was recovered from a woman aged 25-40 years who had recovered from COVID-19. The sample taken for sequencing was peripheral blood. CDR3 in DNA: TGTGCCAGCAGCGTAGCGGACTTCAATGAGCAGTTCTTC. Translated: CASSVADFNEQFF.